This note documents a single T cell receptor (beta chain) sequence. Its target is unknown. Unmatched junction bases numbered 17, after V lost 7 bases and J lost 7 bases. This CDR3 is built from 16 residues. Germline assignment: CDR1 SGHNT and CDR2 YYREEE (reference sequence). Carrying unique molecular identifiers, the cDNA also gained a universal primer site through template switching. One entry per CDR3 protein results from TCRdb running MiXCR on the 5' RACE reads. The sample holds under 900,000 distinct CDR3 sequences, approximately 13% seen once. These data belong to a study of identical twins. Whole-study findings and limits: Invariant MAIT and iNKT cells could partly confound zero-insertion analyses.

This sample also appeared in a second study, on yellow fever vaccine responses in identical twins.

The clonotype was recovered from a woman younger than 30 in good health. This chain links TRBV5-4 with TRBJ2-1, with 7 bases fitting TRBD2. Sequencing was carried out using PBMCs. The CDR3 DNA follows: TGTGCCAGCCCCTCGGTGCGGGGGAGGCCGGGGAATGAGCAGTTCTTC. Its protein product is CASPSVRGRPGNEQFF.